This T cell receptor beta chain was obtained from a study of chemoradiotherapy in HPV16-positive cancers (dated by TCRdb to between 2021 and 2024). About the investigation overall: Candidate HPV-specific T-cell clones and common TCR motifs were defined through functional T-cell assays on cells from a couple of HPV16-positive patients. The study set out to ask whether T-cell immunity against the HPV oncoproteins E6 and E7 changes over the course of chemoradiotherapy and whether that immunity affects survival. Next, the candidate HPV-specific TCRs and motifs were followed in TCR repertoires from around 93 patients with HPV-related cancers.

Repertoires were sampled multiple times during chemoradiotherapy, which allowed clonal expansion in the tumor microenvironment to be followed. Comment on this clone: What this receptor recognizes is not known. No per-base quality is available; no much larger clone lies one base away.

The research as a whole found: Expansion of candidate HPV-specific clones and E7-related TCR motifs was observed in the tumor microenvironment during treatment, whereas no such expansion was observed for non-HPV-specific T cells. Among HPV16-positive patients, expansion of HPV-responsive T cells during chemoradiotherapy was associated with better recurrence-free survival. The functional definition of HPV-specific T cells came from only a couple of HPV16-positive patients, and the survival association was reported for HPV16-positive patients.

The method behind the library was the immunoSEQ multiplex PCR assay. Entries here come from immuneACCESS through TCRdb and include only in-frame sequences with V and J called. Some clones fail to appear in such tables; in the studies checked, an unresolved V gene covers under half of the shortfall, and the cause of the remainder is unknown. The sample table lists 20,000 or so clones, approximately 80% of them with a count of one. The leading ten clones occupy under 4.5% of the sample. This material consisted of blood, taken from a patient who underwent chemoradiotherapy. The TCR was taken from a human donor with HPV-associated anogenital cancer.

Here the CDR3 is given as CASSPPGGNQPQHF. Read as DNA, the sequence is TGTGCCAGCAGTCCCCCCGGGGGGAATCAGCCCCAGCATTTT. In this chain, TRBV28 is recombined with TRBJ1-5, and perhaps TRBD1 as D gene, on 5 matching bases. From the germline V gene, CDR1 is MDHEN and CDR2 is SYDVKM. The CDR3 has 14 amino acids, counting the end cysteine and phenylalanine. The only DNA kept is the CDR3, 42 bases in frame from the first base. The junction shows trimming of 5 bases on V and 4 bases on J, plus 12 bases between the germline ends.